This is a list of T cell receptor beta chains from one sample in a study of blood T cell repertoires in COVID-19. Assay: immunoSEQ multiplex PCR; the TCRdb copy retains only in-frame clones and omits some. The sample holds hundreds of thousands of clones, roughly 88% seen once. The sample consisted of peripheral blood. Source of these receptors: a woman aged 25 to 45 with active or convalescent COVID-19. Each CDR3 is given with its conserved first and last residue. The D gene is left open where the match is weak. Rows may omit the clone size; those that give it use once, few, many or a size class.

>NA|NA|TRBV5-8|TRBJ1-6
CASSSETGPYSPLHF
TGTGCCAGCAGCTCGGAAACAGGTCCCTATTCACCCCTCCACTTT
>NA|TRBD2|TRBV6-2/TRBV6-3|TRBJ2-2
CASSLLSGGPNTGELFF
TGTGCCAGCAGTTTATTGAGCGGGGGACCGAACACCGGGGAGCTGTTTTTT
>NA|TRBD1|TRBV6-5|TRBJ1-3
CASSSTGQGNTIYF
TGTGCCAGCAGTTCCACGGGACAGGGAAACACCATATATTTT
>NA|TRBD2|TRBV24-1|TRBJ2-1
CATSDGGLAGGSSYNEQFF
TGTGCCACCAGTGATGGAGGGCTAGCGGGAGGGAGCTCCTACAATGAGCAGTTCTTC
>NA|NA|TRBV5-3|TRBJ1-5
CARSPRPGALDSNQPQHF
TGTGCCAGAAGCCCACGTCCAGGGGCGTTAGATAGCAATCAGCCCCAGCATTTT
>NA|NA|TRBV3-1/TRBV3-2|TRBJ1-1
CASSQQVNTEAFF
TGTGCCAGCAGCCAACAGGTTAACACTGAAGCTTTCTTT
>once|NA|TRBV2|TRBJ1-2
CASSPITGSGYGYTF
TGTGCCAGCAGTCCAATAACAGGGTCTGGCTATGGCTACACCTTC
>NA|TRBD1|TRBV5-1|TRBJ1-2
CASSSGQGAYGYTF
TGCGCCAGCAGCTCGGGACAGGGCGCCTATGGCTACACCTTC
>NA|TRBD1|TRBV5-1|TRBJ2-7
CASSSGTEVDEQYF
TGCGCCAGCAGCTCCGGGACAGAAGTCGACGAGCAGTACTTC
>NA|TRBD2|TRBV14|TRBJ2-3
CASSQPGLAGPSSTDTQYF
TGTGCCAGCAGCCAACCGGGACTAGCGGGGCCATCTAGCACAGATACGCAGTATTTT
>NA|TRBD1|TRBV14|TRBJ1-2
CASSQVGTEINYGYTF
TGTGCCAGCAGCCAAGTCGGGACAGAGATTAACTATGGCTACACCTTC
>NA|TRBD2|TRBV3-1/TRBV3-2|TRBJ2-1
CASSQGTSGSSYNEQFF
TGTGCCAGCAGCCAAGGGACTAGCGGTTCCTCCTACAATGAGCAGTTCTTC
>NA|TRBD2|TRBV6-7|TRBJ2-1
CASSPPRTSGVDWQFF
TGTGCCAGCAGTCCACCTAGGACTAGCGGAGTAGACTGGCAGTTCTTC
>NA|TRBD1|TRBV7-9|TRBJ1-2
CASSTGQGLYGYTF
TGTGCCAGCAGCACGGGACAGGGCTTATATGGCTACACCTTC
>NA|TRBD2|TRBV3-1/TRBV3-2|TRBJ2-3
CASSQAGGPTDTQYF
TGTGCCAGCAGCCAAGCGGGAGGGCCCACAGATACGCAGTATTTT
>NA|TRBD1|TRBV7-9|TRBJ1-2
CASSLSQGQGGGYTF
TGTGCCAGCAGCTTGAGTCAGGGACAGGGTGGCGGCTACACCTTC
>NA|TRBD2|TRBV19|TRBJ2-5
CASSIARGGTETQYF
TGTGCCAGTAGTATTGCACGGGGGGGTACGGAGACCCAGTACTTC
>few|TRBD1|TRBV4-1|TRBJ1-2
CASSQAGGPSNYGYTF
TGCGCCAGCAGCCAAGCAGGGGGCCCGTCTAACTATGGCTACACCTTC
>once|TRBD2|TRBV7-2|TRBJ2-1
CASSPWEGREQFF
TGTGCCAGCAGCCCTTGGGAGGGCCGCGAGCAGTTCTTC
>NA|TRBD1|TRBV15|TRBJ1-2
CATSKGQGGYGYTF
TGTGCCACCAGCAAAGGACAGGGCGGCTATGGCTACACCTTC
>NA|NA|TRBV5-1|TRBJ1-4
CASSLGSSGGEKLFF
TGCGCCAGCAGCTTGGGGTCGAGCGGTGGGGAAAAACTGTTTTTT
>NA|NA|TRBV6-1|TRBJ2-5
CASSESHEETQYF
TGTGCCAGCAGTGAAAGTCACGAGGAGACCCAGTACTTC
>NA|NA|TRBV19|TRBJ1-1
CASSMAGIRNTEAFF
TGTGCCAGTAGTATGGCAGGGATAAGGAACACTGAAGCTTTCTTT
>NA|NA|TRBV4-1|TRBJ1-1
CASSQDRSFTEAFF
TGCGCCAGCAGCCAAGATCGGAGTTTCACTGAAGCTTTCTTT
>NA|NA|TRBV29-1|TRBJ1-3
CSVAPVESGNTIYF
TGCAGCGTTGCCCCGGTGGAGTCTGGAAACACCATATATTTT
>NA|NA|TRBV20-1|TRBJ2-7
CSVGDYEQYF
TGCAGTGTAGGAGACTACGAGCAGTACTTC
>NA|TRBD2|TRBV2|TRBJ2-1
CASRDPGLAGEQFF
TGTGCCAGCAGGGATCCCGGACTAGCGGGTGAGCAGTTCTTC
>few|TRBD1|TRBV6-4|TRBJ1-2
CASSPDRGLANYGYTF
TGTGCCAGCAGCCCGGACAGGGGGCTGGCTAACTATGGCTACACCTTC
>NA|NA|TRBV24-1|TRBJ1-5
CATSDSGQSVPQHF
TGTGCCACCAGTGATTCCGGACAGTCGGTGCCCCAGCATTTT
>once|NA|TRBV5-1|TRBJ2-2
CASSTTSFAGELFF
TGCGCCAGCAGCACCACTAGTTTCGCCGGGGAGCTGTTTTTT
>NA|TRBD1|TRBV2|TRBJ2-1
CASSETGGAGYNEQFF
TGTGCCAGCAGTGAAACAGGGGGCGCGGGATACAATGAGCAGTTCTTC
>NA|TRBD2|TRBV29-1|TRBJ2-2
CSVVPGGDTGELFF
TGCAGCGTTGTTCCGGGAGGAGACACCGGGGAGCTGTTTTTT
>NA|NA|TRBV28|TRBJ1-5
CASSLRAYRDNQPQHF
TGTGCCAGCAGTTTACGGGCGTATCGGGACAATCAGCCCCAGCATTTT
>few|NA|TRBV9|TRBJ2-1
CASSTRRELEQFF
TGTGCCAGCAGCACACGCCGGGAGCTTGAGCAGTTCTTC
>few|NA|TRBV7-2|TRBJ1-5
CASSLDRQISPQHF
TGTGCCAGCAGCCTCGACAGACAAATCAGCCCCCAGCATTTT
>NA|TRBD1|TRBV18|TRBJ2-2
CASSPEDRGQTGELFF
TGTGCCAGCTCACCGGAGGACAGGGGGCAAACCGGGGAGCTGTTTTTT
>NA|NA|TRBV3-1/TRBV3-2|TRBJ2-7
CASSLHYDTHEQYF
TGTGCCAGCAGCCTTCACTATGATACCCACGAGCAGTACTTC
>NA|TRBD1|TRBV18|TRBJ2-7
CASSPGTGFEQYF
TGTGCCAGCTCGCCCGGGACAGGGTTCGAGCAGTACTTC
>NA|NA|TRBV6-1|TRBJ1-1
CASSKDTSTEAFF
TGTGCCAGCAGTAAGGACACAAGCACTGAAGCTTTCTTT
>once|NA|TRBV4-1|TRBJ1-1
CASSQDGGTGTEAFF
TGCGCCAGCAGCCAAGATGGAGGGACTGGCACTGAAGCTTTCTTT
>NA|NA|TRBV25-1|TRBJ2-1
CASSELADDTWNEQFF
TGTGCCAGCAGTGAATTAGCGGACGATACATGGAATGAGCAGTTCTTC
>NA|NA|TRBV5-6|TRBJ2-2
CASNLRGLARELFF
TGTGCCAGCAACCTACGGGGGTTAGCCCGGGAGCTGTTTTTT
>NA|NA|TRBV10-1|TRBJ1-2
CASSEFGVDYGYTF
TGCGCCAGCAGTGAATTCGGGGTTGACTATGGCTACACCTTC
>few|TRBD1|TRBV6-1|TRBJ2-7
CASSETGVYEQYF
TGTGCCAGCAGTGAAACAGGGGTGTACGAGCAGTACTTC
>NA|NA|TRBV6-1|TRBJ1-5
CASSDWLQKNSNQPQHF
TGTGCCAGCAGTGACTGGTTACAGAAGAATAGCAATCAGCCCCAGCATTTT
>NA|NA|TRBV5-1|TRBJ2-7
CASSPSPGQSYEQYF
TGCGCCAGCAGCCCAAGCCCCGGACAGTCCTACGAGCAGTACTTC